Sequencing of this T cell receptor beta chain was carried out in a study of response to subunit inactivated influenza vaccine. Study results and caveats: The authors proposed limited new T cell recruitment per seasonal influenza vaccination.

With respect to this clonotype: Its antigen is not identified.

TCRdb used MiXCR to reprocess the RT-PCR reads, holding one entry per CDR3 protein. This repertoire shows roughly 780,000 distinct CDR3 sequences, less than 20% found once; its top ten account for about a tenth. This clonotype originated in a man aged 45-65 years who received an inactivated influenza vaccine. The sequencing used PBMCs from blood, collected about 5 days after vaccination.

The CDR3 loop reads CASSARGQVETQYF. DNA for the CDR3: TGTGCCAGCAGCGCCCGCGGACAAGTAGAGACCCAGTACTTC. The chain combines TRBV5-4 with TRBJ2-5; D is possibly TRBD1 (5 bases). The germline V and J ends were trimmed by 4 bases and 4 bases, with 14 bases remaining between them. The CDR3 has 14 residues. CDR1 and CDR2 from the germline V gene are SGHNT and YYREEE (reference sequence).